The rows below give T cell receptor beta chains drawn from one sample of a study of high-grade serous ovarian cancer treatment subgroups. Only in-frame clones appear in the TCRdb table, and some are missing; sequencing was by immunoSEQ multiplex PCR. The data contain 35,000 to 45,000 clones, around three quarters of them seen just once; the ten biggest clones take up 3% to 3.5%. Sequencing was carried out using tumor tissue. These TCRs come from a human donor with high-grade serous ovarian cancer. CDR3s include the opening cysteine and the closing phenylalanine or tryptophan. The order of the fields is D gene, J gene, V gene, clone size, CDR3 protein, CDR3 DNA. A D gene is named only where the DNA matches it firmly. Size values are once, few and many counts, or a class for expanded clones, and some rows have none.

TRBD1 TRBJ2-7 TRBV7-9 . CASSLVGTGEEQYF TGTGCCAGCAGCTTAGTGGGCACAGGGGAGGAGCAGTACTTC
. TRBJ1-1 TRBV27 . CASSPRVLGTEAFF TGTGCCAGCAGTCCAAGGGTGTTAGGCACTGAAGCTTTCTTT
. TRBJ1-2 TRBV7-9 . CASSLLQGRDGYTF TGTGCCAGCAGCTTGCTCCAGGGTCGGGATGGCTACACCTTC
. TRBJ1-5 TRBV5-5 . CASSSETNQPQHF TGTGCCAGCAGTTCTGAGACGAATCAGCCCCAGCATTTT
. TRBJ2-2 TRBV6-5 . CASSLGRTETGELFF TGTGCCAGCAGTTTAGGTAGGACCGAGACTGGGGAGCTGTTTTTT
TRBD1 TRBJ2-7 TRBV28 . CASSFPGQGAPLYEQYF TGTGCCAGCAGTTTCCCGGGACAGGGGGCCCCTCTCTACGAGCAGTACTTC
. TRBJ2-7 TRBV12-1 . CASSFRRDGKSYEQYF TGTGCCAGCAGCTTTCGCCGGGACGGAAAAAGCTACGAGCAGTACTTC
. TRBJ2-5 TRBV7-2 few CASSLSGRTQETQYF TGTGCCAGCAGCCTCTCCGGACGGACCCAAGAGACCCAGTACTTC
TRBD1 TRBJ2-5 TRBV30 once CAWNNIHRGRETQYF TGTGCCTGGAACAACATTCACAGGGGAAGAGAGACCCAGTACTTC
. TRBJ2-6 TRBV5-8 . CASSPGNSGANVLTF TGTGCCAGCAGCCCAGGAAACTCTGGGGCCAACGTCCTGACTTTC
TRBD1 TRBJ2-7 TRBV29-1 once CSGAGTGLDEQYF TGCAGCGGCGCGGGGACAGGGCTTGACGAGCAGTACTTC
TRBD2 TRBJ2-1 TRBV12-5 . CASGWGAGGTLGEQFF TGTGCTAGTGGTTGGGGGGCGGGAGGAACCTTGGGTGAGCAGTTCTTC
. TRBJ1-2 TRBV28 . CASTRGNYGYTF TGTGCCAGCACCCGGGGTAACTATGGCTACACCTTC
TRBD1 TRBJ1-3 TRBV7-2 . CASSWDRRGNTIYF TGTGCCAGCAGCTGGGACAGAAGAGGAAACACCATATATTTT
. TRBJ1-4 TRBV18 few CASSRAGDEKLFF TGTGCCAGCTCACGGGCAGGGGATGAAAAACTGTTTTTT
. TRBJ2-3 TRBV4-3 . CVSSRGRTAPDTQYF TGCGTCAGCAGCCGAGGTAGAACAGCCCCAGATACGCAGTATTTT
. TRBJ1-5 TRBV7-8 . CASSLAGQLNQPQHF TGTGCCAGCAGTCTCGCCGGACAGCTGAATCAGCCCCAGCATTTT
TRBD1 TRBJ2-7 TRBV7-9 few CASSHGQGASYEQYF TGTGCCAGCAGTCATGGACAGGGGGCCTCCTACGAGCAGTACTTC
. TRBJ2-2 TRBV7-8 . CASSGLPGAVGELFF TGTGCCAGCAGCGGCCTCCCCGGGGCGGTCGGGGAGCTGTTTTTT
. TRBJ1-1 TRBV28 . CASSLLGILILGAFF TGTGCCAGCAGTTTATTAGGTATTCTAATCTTAGGAGCTTTCTTT
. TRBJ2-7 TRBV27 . CASSLGSGYEQYF TGTGCCAGCAGTTTGGGGAGCGGCTACGAGCAGTACTTC
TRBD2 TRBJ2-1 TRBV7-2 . CASSLGAPGLHHYNEQFF TGTGCCAGCAGCTTAGGTGCTCCGGGACTACACCACTACAATGAGCAGTTCTTC
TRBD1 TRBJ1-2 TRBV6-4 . CASSAGQGESPYGYTF TGTGCCAGCAGCGCGGGACAGGGGGAGTCCCCCTATGGCTACACCTTC
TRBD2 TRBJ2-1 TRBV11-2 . CASSLRLAGSSEQFF TGTGCCAGCAGCTTAAGACTAGCGGGAAGTTCGGAGCAGTTCTTC
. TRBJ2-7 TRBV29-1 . CSVEVRQVDSYEQYF TGCAGCGTTGAAGTCCGACAGGTGGACTCCTACGAGCAGTACTTC
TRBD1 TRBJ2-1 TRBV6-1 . CASKFGTGYDNEQFF TGTGCCAGCAAGTTTGGGACAGGGTACGACAATGAGCAGTTCTTC
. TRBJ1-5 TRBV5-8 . CASSLDRPRPQHF TGTGCCAGCAGCCTGGACCGTCCCAGGCCCCAGCATTTT
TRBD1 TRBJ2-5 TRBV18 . CASSPPGQTKRETQYF TGTGCCAGCTCACCACCGGGACAGACAAAACGGGAGACCCAGTACTTC
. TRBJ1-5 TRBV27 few CASSAWINQPQHF TGTGCCAGCAGTGCTTGGATTAATCAGCCCCAGCATTTT
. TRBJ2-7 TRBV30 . CAWAYTGIGPYEQYF TGTGCCTGGGCTTATACCGGGATCGGACCCTACGAGCAGTACTTC
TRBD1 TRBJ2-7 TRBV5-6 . CASSQAAPQGTSYEQYF TGTGCCAGCAGCCAAGCGGCCCCACAGGGGACGAGCTACGAGCAGTACTTC
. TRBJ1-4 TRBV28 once CASSLDRRGEDEKLFF TGTGCCAGCAGTTTAGATCGCAGGGGCGAGGATGAAAAACTGTTTTTT
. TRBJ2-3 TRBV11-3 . CASSPDRDTDTQYF TGTGCCAGCAGCCCCGATCGCGACACAGATACGCAGTATTTT
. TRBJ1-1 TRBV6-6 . CASSYSTANTEAFF TGTGCCAGCAGTTACTCGACGGCGAACACTGAAGCTTTCTTT
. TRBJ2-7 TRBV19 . CASSISSPTLGEQYF TGTGCCAGTAGTATTAGCAGTCCCACGCTGGGGGAGCAGTACTTC
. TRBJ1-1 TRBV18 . CASSNVGGGETEAFF TGTGCCAGCTCAAATGTCGGAGGGGGAGAGACTGAAGCTTTCTTT
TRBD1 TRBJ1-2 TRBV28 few CASSPLDRGYGYTF TGTGCCAGCAGCCCCCTCGACAGGGGCTATGGCTACACCTTC
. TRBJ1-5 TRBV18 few CASSLEVVSNQPQHF TGTGCCAGCTCTCTGGAGGTCGTTAGCAATCAGCCCCAGCATTTT
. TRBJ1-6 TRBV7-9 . CASSLVQGGSPLHF TGTGCCAGCAGCTTAGTACAGGGTGGCTCACCCCTCCACTTT